Sequencing of this T cell receptor (beta chain) was carried out in a study of cytomegalovirus exposure and HLA in healthy donors (dated by TCRdb to 2015 to 2018). Describing the broader study: An earlier analysis of several hundred of the donors reported 250 to 300 Gb of sequence data and around 120 million unique TCR beta sequences from about 179 million T cells. Roughly 300 gigabases of sequencing data and around 88 million unique TCR sequences made up an early release that covered approximately 620 HLA-typed donors. Among the roughly 390 genotyped donors, approximately 81% belonged to the genetic ancestry cluster associated with self-reported Caucasian donors. The aim of the study was to test whether cataloging public T cell receptors could identify signatures of past pathogen exposure. The study profiled the T cell repertoires of 550 to 700 subjects by immunosequencing and related them to cytomegalovirus serostatus. In addition to the first cohort of approximately 650 subjects, a separate validation cohort of approximately 120 different subjects was used. To predict cytomegalovirus infection status, the study brought together high-throughput TCR immunosequencing, statistical association of individual TCRs with disease status, and machine learning. In a later analysis, previously published TCR beta repertoires from fewer than 750 donors were re-analyzed and high-resolution HLA genotyping was added so that TCR occurrence patterns could be studied. The later analysis used no new phenotypic data to find candidate immune exposures, relying instead on TCR beta sequences and their occurrence across donors. An earlier analysis of around 640 of the donors used high-throughput TCR beta sequencing to judge whether each TCR beta V gene segment behaved as functional or pseudogenic. Donor age, sex, ethnicity and CMV serostatus were compiled together with the repertoire data. In a later genetic analysis, genome-wide SNP genotypes for 398 of the 666 donors were used, and that subset was treated as a discovery cohort. All discovery cohort repertoires had been generated using a single sequencing platform. Class I and class II HLA loci were covered by the typing at four-digit resolution. The number of donors typed differed by locus, with about 629-640 for A, B, C, DRB1 and DQB1, 522 for DQA1, 600 to 610 for DPA1, and 472 for DPB1. Roughly five DR-DQ haplotypes were handled as single units for association and clustering, since linkage in the cohort was strong. Among about 360 genotyped donors of the cohort, an average of around 240,000 unique TCR beta nucleotide sequences were sequenced per donor, roughly 20% of them non-productive. What the authors observed across the whole study: At a false discovery rate of 0.05, a later analysis linked about 16,000 TCR beta sequences to specific HLA alleles. Broadly in line with IMGT annotations, most TCR beta V segments showed up in productive rearrangements about 87% or about 30% of the time in an earlier analysis of several hundred of the donors. The study gave a list of 150 to 200 TCR beta chains associated with cytomegalovirus. Strong co-occurrence of HLA alleles, especially DR and DQ, made assigning TCR associations to individual alleles difficult. Because the 87-base-pair reads could not distinguish some IMGT-functional V segments, including TRBV6-2 and TRBV6-3, those segments were excluded. According to the authors, the approach could potentially be generalized to other disease states and immunological phenotypes. Across donors, most TCR sequences were observed very rarely, whereas some public TCRs were present in many individuals. In a later analysis, HLA-associated TCR beta chains were found to be more clonally expanded and to have lower generation probabilities than equally common non-associated chains. A later genetic analysis reported fewer N-insertions in productive TCRs among donors in an Asian-associated ancestry cluster than the roughly 620-donor mean. Approximately 18 rarely observed V segments, including chromosome 9 orphons, were excluded from the earlier analysis of a few hundred of the donors because counts were too low. The presence/absence analyses assumed that sequencing depth was roughly uniform across donors, and that assumption may not be true. A later analysis reported that several top co-occurrence clusters appeared linked to parvovirus B19, influenza, CMV and Epstein-Barr virus. A later genetic analysis associated a missense DCLRE1C variant with V-gene and J-gene trimming of TCR beta chains, and an independent cohort replicated the association. A later analysis found that TCR association rates varied across HLA loci, with DRB1 alleles showing the most associated TCRs and HLA-C alleles the fewest. Correlated functional status among segregating V segments might be attributable to linkage disequilibrium, but an unknown experimental factor could not be ruled out. A further reported finding was that TCR beta sequences accurately predicted the HLA-A and HLA-B alleles for most subjects in the first cohort. The cohort was sequenced for TCR beta chains only, and without alpha or paired-chain data the features that could be detected were limited. HLA typing was unavailable for some donors at each locus, so association tests used only the typed subset. A group of highly shared sequence variants was considered likely to be a technical artifact of the sequencing pipeline. In vitro tests confirmed that a few of the cytomegalovirus-associated TCR beta chains recognize cytomegalovirus antigens. The only immune exposure information available for the cohort was CMV serostatus. The classifier was reported to diagnose cytomegalovirus status with high specificity and sensitivity in both the original and validation cohorts. Most CMV-associated TCR beta chains appeared to be HLA-restricted in a later analysis, and the HLA associations seemed to be driven largely by CMV exposure.

V is cut back by 5 bases and J by 7 bases, with 10 bases in the junction unmatched. For CDR1 and CDR2, the germline V gene lists MNHEY and SVGAGI. Measured from the cysteine to the phenylalanine, the CDR3 is 14 residues long. Left in the record is the CDR3 DNA by itself, 42 bases read in frame from the first base. The cohort was made up of 666 healthy bone marrow donors. At the time of sampling, every cohort member was nominally healthy, though immune exposures that went unrecorded were likely present. The donor was CMV seropositive and was included in the group of 290 or so seropositive cohort members. Every donor gave a peripheral blood sample, and the peripheral blood mononuclear cells from that sample were used for TCR beta sequencing. Genomic DNA extraction from the blood cell samples was performed with the Qiagen DNeasy Blood Extraction Kit. The method behind the library was the immunoSEQ multiplex PCR assay. A mixture of 60 forward primers for TCR Vbeta segments and 13 reverse primers for TCR Jbeta segments was used in the multiplex PCR. The CDR3 region of rearranged TCR beta genes was amplified from genomic DNA by a multiplex PCR assay. The Illumina HiSeq System was used to sequence the amplified TCR beta libraries as 87-base-pair reads. The authors' analysis ran thus. Across the 600 to 700 repertoires, a later analysis counted tens of millions of unique TCR beta chains, around 11 million of which were shared by at least two donors. To remove PCR and sequencing errors, raw reads were error-corrected and collapsed into unique sequences using a nearest-neighbor algorithm that merged closely related sequences. Alignment of CDR3 sequences to IMGT reference sequences was used to assign V, D and J gene segments. For a sequence to be retained, a match of at least six nucleotides to both a V gene segment and a J gene segment was required. Rearrangements were classified as productive when the CDR3 lacked stop codons and remained in frame with V and J, and all other rearrangements were classified as non-productive. Following IMGT convention, CDR3 was defined as the stretch from the second conserved V-encoded cysteine to the conserved J-encoded phenylalanine. Sequences without an unambiguous match to a single V gene segment were excluded from the earlier analysis of several hundred of the donors. An earlier analysis of several hundred of the donors called V segments functional above 56.7% productive rearrangements and segregating when the between-donor standard deviation exceeded 5%. A statistical classification framework was built for diagnosing cytomegalovirus status from the catalog of TCR beta chain sequences. In a later analysis, TCR nucleotide sequences were compared against IMGT/GENE-DB human TR gene sequences so that V and J genes could be assigned. A later analysis assigned CDR3 sequences and most-parsimonious VDJ recombination scenarios with the TCRdist pipeline. In a later analysis, each TCR beta chain was defined by its CDR3 amino acid sequence together with its V-gene family, and reads without a unique V-gene family were excluded. A later analysis removed 592 highly shared, low-generation-probability nucleotide sequences to deal with suspected cross-contamination and a sequencing artifact. For each public chain, a later analysis derived a clonal expansion index from normalized ranks of inferred template counts within each repertoire. Generation probabilities in a later analysis came from a VDJ recombination model fitted to out-of-frame rearrangements, and those results were checked against IGoR. A later analysis scored TCR-TCR, TCR-HLA and TCR-CMV co-occurrence with hypergeometric tests, applying a repertoire-size bias correction to TCR pairs. False discovery rates were estimated in a later analysis by permuting HLA or CMV assignments 20 times. In a later analysis, co-occurring TCRs were grouped with DBSCAN, and TCRdist sequence similarity was added when clustering was performed within HLA-allele-positive subsets. Co-occurrence clustering excluded repertoires with fewer than 30,000 or more than 120,000 public chains, plus five with anomalous nucleotide sharing. Held by TCRdb, this immuneACCESS table contains in-frame sequences only and omits some clones. Under half of the omission traces to an unresolved V gene where checked; the cause of the rest is unknown. D and trimming come from the DNA, and the V and J calls and clone size come from that table. This sample's table contains under 90,000 clones. The top ten clones comprise 6.5% to 9.5% of the sample.

Regarding this clone: No cognate antigen has been identified for it.

The receptor's source is a female donor in good health and CMV-seropositive. This receptor chain uses TRBV6-5 and TRBJ1-2, with 7 bases in between that match TRBD1. Sequenced sample: PBMCs. The bases are TGTGCCAGCAGTCTAGACAGGGCTGGGTCTGGCTACACCTTC. Protein translation: CASSLDRAGSGYTF.